This entry is about one TCR beta chain. In germline, CDR1 is LNHNV, CDR2 YYDKDF (reference sequence). Trimming pared 9 bases from V and 3 bases from J, leaving 17 bases between. The CDR3 sequence is 14 residues long. Per the study methods: Reference gene primer amplification gave estimated nucleated cell counts. Clones were read by immunoSEQ multiplex PCR, and TCRdb kept only the in-frame ones, dropping some. For V, J and clone size, that table is used; D and trimming come from the DNA. The sample yields about 260,000 clones, about nine tenths seen once. The data were obtained in a study of blood T cell repertoires in COVID-19. Study as a whole: Researchers got acute and convalescent COVID-19 samples from the United States, Italy and Spain. The cDNA or gDNA used as material had been derived from T cells, B-cell-depleted T cells, or PBMCs.

V usage is TRBV15 and J usage is TRBJ1-2; the D gene is possibly TRBD1 (5 bases). Source material: peripheral blood. The source of this sequence is a man between 60 and 70 years old who had recovered from COVID-19. CDR3 region: CATSLGVQDYGYTF. CDR3 coding DNA: TGTGCCACTTCCCTGGGTGTACAGGACTATGGCTACACCTTC.